This TCR beta chain originates from a study of shared clonotypes between healthy human individuals. Study-level information: Plates per donor: three CD4 naive, three CD4 memory, two CD8 naive, one CD8 memory.

The V end was cut by 5 bases, the J end by 7 bases, with 3 bases between. CDR1 and CDR2 from the germline V gene are SEHNR and FQNEAQ (reference sequence). The CDR3 runs 10 residues. The protocol was immunoSEQ multiplex PCR, while the TCRdb copy is restricted to in-frame clones and leaves out a portion. The sample lists 1,400,000 or so clones; 98% were seen once. Sequencing used naive CD4+ T cells sorted from blood. Indicated subset: CD45RA+ positively selected. The chain combines TRBV7-9 with TRBJ2-1; D call uncertain. This clonotype originated in a man aged 25 to 40 in good health. CDR3 sequence (DNA): TGTGCCAGCAGCGAGAATGAGCAGTTCTTC. Translation: CASSENEQFF.